The sequence of this T cell receptor beta chain was determined in a study of Graves' ophthalmopathy and Graves' hyperthyroidism. Findings and limits, study-wide: Built on 13 signatures, a model told ophthalmopathy apart from stable hyperthyroidism with almost 90% sensitivity and roughly 81% specificity.

This CDR3 contains 15 residues. With V trimmed by 7 bases and J by 5 bases, 6 bases remained unmatched. In donors with ophthalmopathy, activity was moderate-to-severe, with CAS ≥3, NOSPECS ≥4 and duration under 3 months. Diagnostic conclusions were grounded in clinical symptoms, serum thyroxine, TRAb, thyroid ultrasound and orbital computed tomography. This clonotype appeared many times. The antigen is not known. Amplifying from RNA transcripts, the study obtained TCR beta CDR3 regions. In the first round, RT-PCR was carried out with HTBI primers, and a multiplex PCR formed the second round. TCRdb recomputed calls from the multiplex PCR reads with MiXCR, one row per CDR3 protein. This table has 340,000 or so distinct CDR3 sequences, roughly 17% appearing once.

The specimen was peripheral blood. The receptor was isolated from an adult man with Graves' ophthalmopathy. The rearrangement links TRBV12-3 or TRBV12-4 to TRBJ2-2, with 11 bases lining up with TRBD2. The CDR3 loop reads CASISTSGITGELFF. The CDR3 DNA reads TGTGCCAGCATTTCGACTAGCGGGATTACCGGGGAGCTGTTTTTT.